The clone carrying this T cell receptor beta chain has only a few counts. Per germline, CDR1 SGHNT and CDR2 YYREEE (reference sequence). CDR3 length: 12 residues. V lost 4 bases to trimming and J lost 3 bases, with 7 bases between them. These data originate in a study of blood T cell repertoires in COVID-19. About the research overall: There were acute and convalescent COVID-19 samples, and they came from the United States, Italy and Spain. The cDNA or gDNA used as material had been derived from T cells, B-cell-depleted T cells, or PBMCs.

This table comes from immunoSEQ multiplex PCR, and its TCRdb copy is limited to in-frame clones, with some not included. The sample has more than 250,000 clones, around 92% seen once. Sequenced sample: peripheral blood. This receptor was obtained from a man between 18 and 29 years old who had recovered from COVID-19. The genes are TRBV5-4 and TRBJ1-1; tentatively, D is TRBD1 (5 bases). CDR3 DNA: TGTGCCAGCAGCCCAGGGTACACTGAAGCTTTCTTT. Residues: CASSPGYTEAFF.